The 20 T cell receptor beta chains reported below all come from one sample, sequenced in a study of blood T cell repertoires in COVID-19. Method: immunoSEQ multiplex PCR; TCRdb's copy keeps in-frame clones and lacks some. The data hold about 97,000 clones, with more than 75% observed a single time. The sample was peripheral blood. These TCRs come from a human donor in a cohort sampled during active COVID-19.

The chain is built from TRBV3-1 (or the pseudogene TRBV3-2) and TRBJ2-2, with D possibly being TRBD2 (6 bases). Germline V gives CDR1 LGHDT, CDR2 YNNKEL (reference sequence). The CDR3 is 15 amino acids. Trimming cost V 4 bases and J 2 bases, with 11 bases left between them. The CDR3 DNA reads TGTGCCAGCAGCCGCGCCGGGAGTAACACCGGGGAGCTGTTTTTT. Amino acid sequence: CASSRAGSNTGELFF.

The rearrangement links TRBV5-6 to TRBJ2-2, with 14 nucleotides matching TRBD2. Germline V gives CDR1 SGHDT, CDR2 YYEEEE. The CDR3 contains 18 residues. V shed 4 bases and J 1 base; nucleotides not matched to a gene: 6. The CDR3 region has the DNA TGTGCCAGCAGCGAACAGGGGACTAGCGGGGGGAACACCGGGGAGCTGTTTTTT. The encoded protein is CASSEQGTSGGNTGELFF.

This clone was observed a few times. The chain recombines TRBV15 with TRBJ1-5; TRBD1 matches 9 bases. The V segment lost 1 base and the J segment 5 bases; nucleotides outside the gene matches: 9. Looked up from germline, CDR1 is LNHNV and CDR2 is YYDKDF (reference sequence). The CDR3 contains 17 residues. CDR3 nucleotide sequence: TGTGCCACCAGCAGAGGTTGGACAGGGGATTTAGATCAGCCCCAGCATTTT. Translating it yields CATSRGWTGDLDQPQHF.

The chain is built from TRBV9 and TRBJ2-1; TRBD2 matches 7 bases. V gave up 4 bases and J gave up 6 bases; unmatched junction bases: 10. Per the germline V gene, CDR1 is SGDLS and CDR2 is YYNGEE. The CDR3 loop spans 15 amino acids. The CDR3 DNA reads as TGTGCCAGCAGCAGAGAACCCGGGAGGCGCAATGAGCAGTTCTTC. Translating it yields CASSREPGRRNEQFF.

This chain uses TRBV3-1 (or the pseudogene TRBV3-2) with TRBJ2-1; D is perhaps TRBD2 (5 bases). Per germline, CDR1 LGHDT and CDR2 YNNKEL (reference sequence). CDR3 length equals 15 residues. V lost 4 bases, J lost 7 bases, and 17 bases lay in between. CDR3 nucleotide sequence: TGTGCCAGCAGCCCTCGGGTCGGGATATGGAATGAGCAGTTCTTC. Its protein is CASSPRVGIWNEQFF.

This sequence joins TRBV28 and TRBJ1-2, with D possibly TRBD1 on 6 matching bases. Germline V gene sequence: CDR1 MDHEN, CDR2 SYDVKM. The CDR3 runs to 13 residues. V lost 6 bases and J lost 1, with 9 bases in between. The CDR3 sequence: CASRSGVNYGYTF. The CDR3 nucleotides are TGTGCCAGCAGATCAGGGGTTAACTATGGCTACACCTTC.

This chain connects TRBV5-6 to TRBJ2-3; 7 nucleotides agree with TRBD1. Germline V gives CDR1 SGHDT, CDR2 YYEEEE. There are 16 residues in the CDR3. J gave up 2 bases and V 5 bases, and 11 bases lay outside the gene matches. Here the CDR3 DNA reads TGTGCCAGCAGTATTCCGGGACAGCGCTCCACAGATACGCAGTATTTT. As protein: CASSIPGQRSTDTQYF.

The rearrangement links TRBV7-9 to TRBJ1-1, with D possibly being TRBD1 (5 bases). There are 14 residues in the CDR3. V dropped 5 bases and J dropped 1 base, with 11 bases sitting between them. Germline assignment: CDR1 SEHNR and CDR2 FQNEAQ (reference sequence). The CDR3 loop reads CASSRIDRNTEAFF. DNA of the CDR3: TGTGCCAGCAGCCGTATCGACAGGAACACTGAAGCTTTCTTT.

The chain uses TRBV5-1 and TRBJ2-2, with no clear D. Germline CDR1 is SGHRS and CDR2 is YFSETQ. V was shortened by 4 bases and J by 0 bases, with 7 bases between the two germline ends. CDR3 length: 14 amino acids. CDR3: CASSAAANTGELFF. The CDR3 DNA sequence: TGCGCCAGCAGCGCGGCAGCGAACACCGGGGAGCTGTTTTTT.

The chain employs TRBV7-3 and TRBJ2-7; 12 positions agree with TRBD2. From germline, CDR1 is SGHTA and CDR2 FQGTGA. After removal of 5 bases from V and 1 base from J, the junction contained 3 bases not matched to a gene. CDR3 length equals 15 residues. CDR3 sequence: CASSQGTSGSYEQYF. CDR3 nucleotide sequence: TGTGCCAGCAGCCAAGGGACTAGCGGGTCCTACGAGCAGTACTTC.

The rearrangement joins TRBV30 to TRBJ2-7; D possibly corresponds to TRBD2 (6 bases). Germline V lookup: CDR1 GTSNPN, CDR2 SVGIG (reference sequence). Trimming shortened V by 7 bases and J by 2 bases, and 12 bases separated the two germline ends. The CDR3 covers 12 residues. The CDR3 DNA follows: TGTGCCTACAAGGGACTGACCTACGAGCAGTACTTC. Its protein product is CAYKGLTYEQYF.

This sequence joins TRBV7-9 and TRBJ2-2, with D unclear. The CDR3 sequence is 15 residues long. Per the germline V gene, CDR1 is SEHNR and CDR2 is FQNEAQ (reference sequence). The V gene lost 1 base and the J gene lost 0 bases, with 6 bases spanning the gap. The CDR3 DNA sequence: TGTGCCAGCAGCTTAGAAAGCACGAACACCGGGGAGCTGTTTTTT. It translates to CASSLESTNTGELFF.

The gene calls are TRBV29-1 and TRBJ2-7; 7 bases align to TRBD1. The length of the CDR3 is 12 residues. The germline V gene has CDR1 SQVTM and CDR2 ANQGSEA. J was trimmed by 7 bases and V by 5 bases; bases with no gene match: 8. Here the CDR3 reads CSVWTGGKEQYF. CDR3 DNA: TGCAGCGTTTGGACAGGAGGCAAGGAGCAGTACTTC.

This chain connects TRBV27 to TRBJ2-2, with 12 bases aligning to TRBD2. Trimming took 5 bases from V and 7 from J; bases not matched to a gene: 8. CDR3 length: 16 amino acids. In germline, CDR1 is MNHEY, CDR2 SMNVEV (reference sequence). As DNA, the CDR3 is TGTGCCAGCAGTCGACTAGCGGGAGCTTATATCGGGGAGCTGTTTTTT. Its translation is CASSRLAGAYIGELFF.

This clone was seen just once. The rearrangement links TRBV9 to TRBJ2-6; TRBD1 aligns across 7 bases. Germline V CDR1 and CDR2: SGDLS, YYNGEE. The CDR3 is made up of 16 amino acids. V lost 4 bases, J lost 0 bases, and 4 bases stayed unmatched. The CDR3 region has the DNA TGTGCCAGCAGCTCGGACAGGAGCTCTGGGGCCAACGTCCTGACTTTC. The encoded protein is CASSSDRSSGANVLTF.

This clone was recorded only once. CDR3 nucleotides: TGTGCCAGCAGTTTTTTACTCTACGAGCAGTACTTC. This encodes CASSFLLYEQYF. The rearrangement links TRBV28 to TRBJ2-7; D remains unclear. Trimming took off 3 bases at V and 3 bases at J, with 6 bases between the two ends. CDR3 length: 12 amino acids. Germline CDR1 is MDHEN and CDR2 is SYDVKM.

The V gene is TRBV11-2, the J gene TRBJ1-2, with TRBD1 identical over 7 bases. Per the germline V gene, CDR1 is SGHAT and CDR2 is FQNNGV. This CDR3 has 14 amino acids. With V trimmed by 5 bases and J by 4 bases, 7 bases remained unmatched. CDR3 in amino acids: CASSHRQGPYGYTF. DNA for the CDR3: TGTGCCAGCAGCCACCGACAGGGCCCCTATGGCTACACCTTC.

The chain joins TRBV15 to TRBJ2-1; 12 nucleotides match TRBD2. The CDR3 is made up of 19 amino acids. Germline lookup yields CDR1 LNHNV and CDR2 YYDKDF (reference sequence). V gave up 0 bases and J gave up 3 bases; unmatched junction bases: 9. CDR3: CATSRDSWTSGTLYNEQFF. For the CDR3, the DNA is TGTGCCACCAGCAGAGATTCATGGACTAGCGGGACCCTCTACAATGAGCAGTTCTTC.

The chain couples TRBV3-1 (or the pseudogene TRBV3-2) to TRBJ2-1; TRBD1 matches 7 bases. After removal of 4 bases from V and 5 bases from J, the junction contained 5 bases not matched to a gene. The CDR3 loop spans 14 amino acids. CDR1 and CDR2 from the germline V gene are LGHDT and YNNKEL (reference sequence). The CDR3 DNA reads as TGTGCCAGCAGCCTCGGGACAGTAAACAATGAGCAGTTCTTC. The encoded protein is CASSLGTVNNEQFF.

CDR3: CASSSREGRADTQYF. DNA for the CDR3: TGCGCCAGCAGCTCACGAGAGGGGAGGGCAGATACGCAGTATTTT. The V gene is TRBV4-3, the J gene TRBJ2-3; 7 bases map to TRBD2. CDR3 length: 15 amino acids. J lost 4 bases, V lost 5 bases, and 9 bases had no gene match. Germline CDR1 reads LGHNA; CDR2 reads YSLEER.